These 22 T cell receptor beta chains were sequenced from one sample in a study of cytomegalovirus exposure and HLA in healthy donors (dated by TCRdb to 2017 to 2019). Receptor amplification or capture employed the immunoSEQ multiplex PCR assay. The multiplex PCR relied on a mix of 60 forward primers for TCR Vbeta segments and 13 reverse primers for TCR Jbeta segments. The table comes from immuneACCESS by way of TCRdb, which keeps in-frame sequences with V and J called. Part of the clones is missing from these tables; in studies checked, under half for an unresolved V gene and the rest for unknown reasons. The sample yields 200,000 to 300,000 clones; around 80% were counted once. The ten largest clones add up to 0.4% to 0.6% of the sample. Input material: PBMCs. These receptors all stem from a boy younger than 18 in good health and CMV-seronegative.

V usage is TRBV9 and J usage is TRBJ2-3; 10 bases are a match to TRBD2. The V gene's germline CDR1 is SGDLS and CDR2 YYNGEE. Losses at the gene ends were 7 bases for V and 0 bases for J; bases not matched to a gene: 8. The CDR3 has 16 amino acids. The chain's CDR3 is CASSASGGYSTDTQYF. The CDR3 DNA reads TGTGCCAGCTCTGCTAGCGGGGGCTATAGCACAGATACGCAGTATTTT.

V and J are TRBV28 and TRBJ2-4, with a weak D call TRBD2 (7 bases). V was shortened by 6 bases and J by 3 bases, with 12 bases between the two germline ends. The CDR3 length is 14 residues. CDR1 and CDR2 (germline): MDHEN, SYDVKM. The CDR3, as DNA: TGTGCCAGCAGGTCAGGGGAGGGCAAAAACATTCAGTACTTC. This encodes CASRSGEGKNIQYF.

The CDR3 reads CASTTDRPYNSPLHF. CDR3 bases: TGTGCCAGCACCACCGACAGGCCCTATAATTCACCCCTCCACTTT. This chain connects TRBV5-4 to TRBJ1-6; TRBD1 might be the D (6 bases). CDR1 is SGHNT, CDR2 YYREEE, per germline (reference sequence). The CDR3 runs 15 residues. V gave up 6 bases and J gave up 2 bases, with 12 bases separating them.

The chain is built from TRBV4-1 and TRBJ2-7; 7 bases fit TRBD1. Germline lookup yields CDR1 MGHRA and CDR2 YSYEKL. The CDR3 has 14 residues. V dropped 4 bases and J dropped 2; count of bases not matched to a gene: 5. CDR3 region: CASSPADRPYEQYF. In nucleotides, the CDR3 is TGCGCCAGCAGCCCCGCGGACAGGCCCTACGAGCAGTACTTC.

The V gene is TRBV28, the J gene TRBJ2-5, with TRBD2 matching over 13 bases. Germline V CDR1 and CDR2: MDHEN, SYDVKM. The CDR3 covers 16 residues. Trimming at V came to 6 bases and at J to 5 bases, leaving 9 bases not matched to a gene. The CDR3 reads CASRPPGTSGAETQYF. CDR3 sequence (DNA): TGTGCCAGCAGGCCCCCCGGGACTAGCGGGGCTGAGACCCAGTACTTC.

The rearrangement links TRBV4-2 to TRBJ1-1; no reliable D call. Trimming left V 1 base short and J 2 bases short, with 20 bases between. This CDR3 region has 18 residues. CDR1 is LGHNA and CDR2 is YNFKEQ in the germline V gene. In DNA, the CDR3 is TGTGCCAGCAGCCAAGCCTTTGGCCGGGGAAGCCCAAACACTGAAGCTTTCTTT. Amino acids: CASSQAFGRGSPNTEAFF.

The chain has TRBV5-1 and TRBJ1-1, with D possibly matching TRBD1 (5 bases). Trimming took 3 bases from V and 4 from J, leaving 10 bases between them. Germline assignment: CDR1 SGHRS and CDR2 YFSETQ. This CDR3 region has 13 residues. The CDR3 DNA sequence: TGCGCCAGCAGCTCTCAGGGAGGCACTGAAGCTTTCTTT. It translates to CASSSQGGTEAFF.

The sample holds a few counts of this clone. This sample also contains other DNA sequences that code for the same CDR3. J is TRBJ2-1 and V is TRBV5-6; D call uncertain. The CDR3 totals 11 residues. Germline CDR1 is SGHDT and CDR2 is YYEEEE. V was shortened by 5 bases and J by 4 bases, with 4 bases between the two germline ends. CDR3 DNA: TGTGCCAGCAGTCAGTACAATGAGCAGTTCTTC. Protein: CASSQYNEQFF.

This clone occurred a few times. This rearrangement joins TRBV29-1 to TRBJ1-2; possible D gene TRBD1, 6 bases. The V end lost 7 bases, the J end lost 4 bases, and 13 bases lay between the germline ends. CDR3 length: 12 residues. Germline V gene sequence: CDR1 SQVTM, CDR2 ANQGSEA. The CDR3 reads CSAETGSYGYTF. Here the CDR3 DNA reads TGCAGCGCCGAGACAGGTTCCTATGGCTACACCTTC.

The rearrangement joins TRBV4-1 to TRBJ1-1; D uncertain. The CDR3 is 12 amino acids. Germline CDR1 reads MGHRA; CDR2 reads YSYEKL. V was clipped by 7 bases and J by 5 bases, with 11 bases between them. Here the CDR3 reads CASTSGGTEAFF. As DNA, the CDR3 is TGCGCCAGCACCTCGGGTGGAACTGAAGCTTTCTTT.

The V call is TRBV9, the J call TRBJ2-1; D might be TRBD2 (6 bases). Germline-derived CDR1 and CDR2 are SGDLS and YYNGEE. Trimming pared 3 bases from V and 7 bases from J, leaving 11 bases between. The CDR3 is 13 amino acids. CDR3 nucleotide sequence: TGTGCCAGCAGCGGCCGGGGGACGAATGAGCAGTTCTTC. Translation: CASSGRGTNEQFF. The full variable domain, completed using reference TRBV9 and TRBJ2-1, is DSGVTQTPKHLITATGQRVTLRCSPRSGDLSVYWYQQSLDQGLQFLIQYYNGEERAKGNILERFSAQQFPDLHSELNLSSLELGDSALYFCASSGRGTNEQFFGPGTRLTVL.

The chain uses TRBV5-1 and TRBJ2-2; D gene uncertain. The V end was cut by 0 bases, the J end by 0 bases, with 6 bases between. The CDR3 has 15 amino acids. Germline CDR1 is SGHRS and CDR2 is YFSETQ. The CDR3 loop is CASSLVSTNTGELFF. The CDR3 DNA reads TGCGCCAGCAGCTTGGTTAGCACGAACACCGGGGAGCTGTTTTTT.

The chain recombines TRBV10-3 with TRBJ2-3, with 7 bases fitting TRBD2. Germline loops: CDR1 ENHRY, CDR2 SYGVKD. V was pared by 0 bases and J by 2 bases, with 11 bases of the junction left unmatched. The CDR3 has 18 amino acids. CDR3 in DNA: TGTGCCATCAGTGAGTCTCAGGCTAGCGGATTTGACACAGATACGCAGTATTTT. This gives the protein CAISESQASGFDTDTQYF.

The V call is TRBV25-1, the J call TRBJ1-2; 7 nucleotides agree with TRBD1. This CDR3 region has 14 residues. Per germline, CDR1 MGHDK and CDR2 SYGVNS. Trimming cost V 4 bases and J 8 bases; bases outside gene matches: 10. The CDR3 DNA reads TGTGCCAGCAGTGTCCCAGGGGGAGTAGGAGGCTACACCTTC. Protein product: CASSVPGGVGGYTF.

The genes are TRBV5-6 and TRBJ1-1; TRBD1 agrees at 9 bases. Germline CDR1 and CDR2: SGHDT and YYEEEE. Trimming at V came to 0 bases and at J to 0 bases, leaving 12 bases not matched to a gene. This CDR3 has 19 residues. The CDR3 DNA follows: TGTGCCAGCAGCTTGGCCAAGGACAGGGGCCGTCGGATGAACACTGAAGCTTTCTTT. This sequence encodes CASSLAKDRGRRMNTEAFF.

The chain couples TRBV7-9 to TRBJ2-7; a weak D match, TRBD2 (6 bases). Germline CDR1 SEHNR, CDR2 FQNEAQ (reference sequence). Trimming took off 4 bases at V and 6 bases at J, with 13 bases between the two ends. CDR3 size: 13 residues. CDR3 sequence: CASSSSVGGEQYF. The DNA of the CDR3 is TGTGCCAGCAGCTCCTCCGTGGGGGGCGAGCAGTACTTC.

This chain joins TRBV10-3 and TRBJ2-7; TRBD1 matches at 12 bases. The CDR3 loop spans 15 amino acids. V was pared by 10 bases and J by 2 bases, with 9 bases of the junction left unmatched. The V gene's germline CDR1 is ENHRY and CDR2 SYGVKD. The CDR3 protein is CATRPGQGAAYEQYF. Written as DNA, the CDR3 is TGTGCCACCAGACCGGGACAGGGGGCAGCCTACGAGCAGTACTTC.

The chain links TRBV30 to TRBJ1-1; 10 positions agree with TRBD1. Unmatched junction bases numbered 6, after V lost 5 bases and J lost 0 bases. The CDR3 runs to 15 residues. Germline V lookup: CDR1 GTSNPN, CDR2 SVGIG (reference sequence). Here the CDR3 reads CAWGTGAALNTEAFF. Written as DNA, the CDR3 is TGTGCCTGGGGGACAGGGGCGGCGCTGAACACTGAAGCTTTCTTT.

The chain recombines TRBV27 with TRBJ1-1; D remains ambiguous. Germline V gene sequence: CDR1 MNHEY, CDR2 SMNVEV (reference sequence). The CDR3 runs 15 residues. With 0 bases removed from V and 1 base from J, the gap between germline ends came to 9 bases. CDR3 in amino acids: CASSLSWAKNTEAFF. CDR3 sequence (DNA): TGTGCCAGCAGTTTATCATGGGCTAAGAACACTGAAGCTTTCTTT.

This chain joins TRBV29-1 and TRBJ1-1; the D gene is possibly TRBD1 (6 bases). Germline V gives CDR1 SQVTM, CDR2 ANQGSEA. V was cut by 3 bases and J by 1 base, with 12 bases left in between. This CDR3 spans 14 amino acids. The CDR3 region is CSVEFLQGNTEAFF. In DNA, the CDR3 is TGCAGCGTTGAGTTCTTACAGGGGAACACTGAAGCTTTCTTT.

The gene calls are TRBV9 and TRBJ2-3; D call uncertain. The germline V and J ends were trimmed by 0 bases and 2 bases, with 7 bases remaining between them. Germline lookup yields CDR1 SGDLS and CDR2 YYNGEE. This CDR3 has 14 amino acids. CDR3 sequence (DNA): TGTGCCAGCAGCGTAGCTTCTTTCACAGATACGCAGTATTTT. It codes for CASSVASFTDTQYF.

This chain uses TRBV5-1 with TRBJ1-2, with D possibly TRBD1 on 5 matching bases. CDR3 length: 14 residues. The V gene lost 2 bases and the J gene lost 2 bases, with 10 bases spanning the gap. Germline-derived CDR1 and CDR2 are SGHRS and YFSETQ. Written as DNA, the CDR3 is TGCGCCAGCAGCTTATACGACAGCAACTATGGCTACACCTTC. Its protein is CASSLYDSNYGYTF.